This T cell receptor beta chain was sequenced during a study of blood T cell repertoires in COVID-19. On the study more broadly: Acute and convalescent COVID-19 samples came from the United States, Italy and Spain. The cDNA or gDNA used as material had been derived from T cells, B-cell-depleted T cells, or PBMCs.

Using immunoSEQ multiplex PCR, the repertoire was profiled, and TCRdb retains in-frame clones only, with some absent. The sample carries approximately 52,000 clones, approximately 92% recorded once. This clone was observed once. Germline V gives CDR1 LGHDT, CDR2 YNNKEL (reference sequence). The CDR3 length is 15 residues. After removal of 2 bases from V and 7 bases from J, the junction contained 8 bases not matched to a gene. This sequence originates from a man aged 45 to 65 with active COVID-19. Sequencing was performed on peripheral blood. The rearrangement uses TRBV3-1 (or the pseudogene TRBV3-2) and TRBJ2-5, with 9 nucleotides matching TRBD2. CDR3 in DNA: TGTGCCAGCAGCCAAAGGGGGACTAGCAGTGGGACCCAGTACTTC. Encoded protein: CASSQRGTSSGTQYF.